A selection of T cell receptor beta chains follows, all from one sample in a study of cytomegalovirus exposure and HLA in healthy donors. Sequencing used immunoSEQ multiplex PCR; TCRdb keeps in-frame clones, though not all of them. The repertoire holds about 160,000 clones, with 75% as singletons. Sample: PBMCs. The receptors come from a woman in her fifties or sixties in good health and CMV-seropositive. CDR3s include the opening cysteine and the closing phenylalanine or tryptophan. D genes are given only for firm matches. The listing skips clone size in some rows; elsewhere it reads once, few, many or a size class.

CDR3nt	CDR3aa	j_gene	abundance	v_gene	d_gene
TGTGCCAGTAGTATGGACCCCTCGGGACAGGGTGACGACGAGCAGTACTTC	CASSMDPSGQGDDEQYF	TRBJ2-7	NA	TRBV19	TRBD1
TGTGCCCACCACGGGGGGAACACCGGGGAGCTGTTTTTT	CAHHGGNTGELFF	TRBJ2-2	once	TRBV11-2	NA
TGTGCCAGCAGCCCCGGGTCCCTGTTATTCTTT	CASSPGSLLFF	TRBJ1-1	NA	TRBV7-3	NA
TGTGCCAGCAGCCCCTCCCCGGAGGCGTTTTCGGGCTACACCTTC	CASSPSPEAFSGYTF	TRBJ1-2	NA	TRBV11-2	NA
TGTGCCAGCAGCTTAAACAGGGCAGTCTATGGCTACACCTTC	CASSLNRAVYGYTF	TRBJ1-2	NA	TRBV7-2	NA
TGTGCCAGCAGTTCCCTTCGGGGACTCGATGAGCAGTTCTTC	CASSSLRGLDEQFF	TRBJ2-1	NA	TRBV2	NA
TGTGCCAGTAGTATTGGTCCCCTACCCCACAATGAGCAGTTCTTC	CASSIGPLPHNEQFF	TRBJ2-1	once	TRBV19	NA
TGTGCCATCAGTGATACGCGGGGGGGTACTAGCACAGATACGCAGTATTTT	CAISDTRGGTSTDTQYF	TRBJ2-3	NA	TRBV10-3	TRBD2
TGTGCCAGCAGCCGGGACAGGGGGAGGGAGACCCAGTACTTC	CASSRDRGRETQYF	TRBJ2-5	NA	TRBV5-8	TRBD1
TGTGCCAGCAGCCTACTTGCGGGTAACGGTGAAGCTTTCTTT	CASSLLAGNGEAFF	TRBJ1-1	NA	TRBV7-6	NA
TGTGCCATCAGCAGGGAAAATTCACCCCTCCACTTT	CAISRENSPLHF	TRBJ1-6	NA	TRBV10-3	NA
TGTGCCAGCAGTGATGAGCGGTACCAGCCCCAGCATTTT	CASSDERYQPQHF	TRBJ1-5	NA	TRBV6-1	NA
TGTGCCAGCAGTATCAGCGGGGGCCGGTACAATGAGCAGTTCTTC	CASSISGGRYNEQFF	TRBJ2-1	few	TRBV6-5	TRBD2
TGTGCCAGTAGTACTGGAGTTGGTAACATTCAGTACTTC	CASSTGVGNIQYF	TRBJ2-4	NA	TRBV19	NA
TGTGCCAGCAGCTTAGGGACAGGGGACTTCTATGGCTACACCTTC	CASSLGTGDFYGYTF	TRBJ1-2	NA	TRBV7-8	TRBD1
TGTGCCAGCAGCCGGACAGGGAAGAACGAGCAGTACTTC	CASSRTGKNEQYF	TRBJ2-7	NA	TRBV2	TRBD1
TGTGCCAGCAGCTTGAGTCAGCGGGGGGCAGATACGCAGTATTTT	CASSLSQRGADTQYF	TRBJ2-3	few	TRBV5-6	TRBD2
TGTTCCAGCAGCGCTAGGGAGGGAGAGACCCAGTACTTC	CSSSAREGETQYF	TRBJ2-5	NA	TRBV7-9	TRBD2
TGCGCCAGCAGAACGGGACAGCAGAACACTGAAGCTTTCTTT	CASRTGQQNTEAFF	TRBJ1-1	NA	TRBV5-1	TRBD1
TGCGCCAGCAGCTTCTCTGTTGGAGCCTATGGCTACACCTTC	CASSFSVGAYGYTF	TRBJ1-2	NA	TRBV5-1	NA
TGTGCCAGTAGCAAAGGGACAGACTATGGCTACACCTTC	CASSKGTDYGYTF	TRBJ1-2	NA	TRBV19	TRBD1
TGTGCCAGCAGCCTACTGCGAGTGCAGGGGCTCAGTGAGCAGTTCTTC	CASSLLRVQGLSEQFF	TRBJ2-1	NA	TRBV2	NA
TGCGCCAGCAGCTTGGAACAGGTCTATGGCTACACCTTC	CASSLEQVYGYTF	TRBJ1-2	NA	TRBV5-1	NA
TGTGCCAGCAAAGCCCCAGGACAGGGGTACTACACCTTC	CASKAPGQGYYTF	TRBJ1-2	few	TRBV6-1	TRBD1
TGCGCCAGCAGCCATTCATCCGGGACAGGCTATGGCTACACCTTC	CASSHSSGTGYGYTF	TRBJ1-2	NA	TRBV4-1	TRBD1
TGTGCCAGTACGCCAGGGGGTAACTCCTACGAGCAGTACTTC	CASTPGGNSYEQYF	TRBJ2-7	NA	TRBV19	TRBD1
TGTGCCAGCAGTGAGAGCGGAAGGGATCGGTTCTTC	CASSESGRDRFF	TRBJ2-1	NA	TRBV2	NA
TGTGCCAGCAGTGAAGGGCAGGGGGCCTCCTACGAGCAGTACTTC	CASSEGQGASYEQYF	TRBJ2-7	NA	TRBV6-1	TRBD1
TGTGCCAGCTCACCGGTCTCCGTCGAGGGCTCTGGGGCCAACGTCCTGACTTTC	CASSPVSVEGSGANVLTF	TRBJ2-6	NA	TRBV18	NA
TGTGCCAGCAGCGTAGACCCCGGGGATTCGAGCGAGCAGTACTTC	CASSVDPGDSSEQYF	TRBJ2-7	NA	TRBV9	NA
TGTGCCATCTCGGAGGGTTCTTCCAATGAGCAGTTCTTC	CAISEGSSNEQFF	TRBJ2-1	NA	TRBV10-3	NA
TGTGCCAGCTCACCGGGGGACAGCTCCTATAATTCACCCCTCCACTTT	CASSPGDSSYNSPLHF	TRBJ1-6	NA	TRBV18	TRBD1
TGTGCCAGTGGGGACAGGGGGAATGAAAAACTGTTTTTT	CASGDRGNEKLFF	TRBJ1-4	once	TRBV6-6	TRBD1
TGTGCCAGCAGACCGGGACAGGGTCGGCTATGGGGCTACACCTTC	CASRPGQGRLWGYTF	TRBJ1-2	NA	TRBV27	TRBD1
TGTGCTAGTGGTCCCTCTACCGGGACAGGGGACTATGGCTACACCTTC	CASGPSTGTGDYGYTF	TRBJ1-2	NA	TRBV12-5	TRBD1
TGTGCCAGCAGTGTGAGGGGACAGGGTATTGAAAGCAATCAGCCCCAGCATTTT	CASSVRGQGIESNQPQHF	TRBJ1-5	NA	TRBV6-1	TRBD1
TGTGCCAGCAGTTACTCTCCGAACTATGGCTACACCTTC	CASSYSPNYGYTF	TRBJ1-2	few	TRBV6-5	NA
TGCAGCGTCAGATCGGGGGGGAACAATGAGCAGTTCTTC	CSVRSGGNNEQFF	TRBJ2-1	NA	TRBV29-1	TRBD2
TGCGCCAGCAACGAATCCGGGACGGGGGAAGAGACCCAGTACTTC	CASNESGTGEETQYF	TRBJ2-5	NA	TRBV5-1	NA
TGTGCCTGGAGTGTGGGAGGGCCGAACACTGAAGCTTTCTTT	CAWSVGGPNTEAFF	TRBJ1-1	few	TRBV30	NA
TGCGCCAGCAGCCAAGGAAGCGGGGGGTACGATGAGCAGTTCTTC	CASSQGSGGYDEQFF	TRBJ2-1	NA	TRBV4-1	TRBD2
TGTGCCAGCAGCAAGTTCGGAGCAGGGGATTACGAGCAGTACTTC	CASSKFGAGDYEQYF	TRBJ2-7	NA	TRBV5-6	NA
TGTGCCAGCAGCTACCAAAGTAATCTGGGCGCGGGGGGGCCAGGCGATGAGCAGTTCTTC	CASSYQSNLGAGGPGDEQFF	TRBJ2-1	once	TRBV7-3	TRBD2
TGTGCCAGCAGCGTAGCACTAGCGGAGAACGGGGAGCTGTTTTTT	CASSVALAENGELFF	TRBJ2-2	NA	TRBV9	TRBD2
TGTGCCAGCAGCCCGGGACAGGGTTACAATCAGCCCCAGCATTTT	CASSPGQGYNQPQHF	TRBJ1-5	NA	TRBV7-6	TRBD1
TGCGCCACCAGGGACTCAAACGGCCCCTACAATGAGCAGTTCTTC	CATRDSNGPYNEQFF	TRBJ2-1	NA	TRBV10-1	NA
TGTGCCAGCAGCTTAGATCGGGGGGGATACAATGAGCAGTTCTTC	CASSLDRGGYNEQFF	TRBJ2-1	NA	TRBV7-3	TRBD2
TGTGCCAGCAGCTCGGGACAGGGGGCGAGAAATGAGCAGTTCTTC	CASSSGQGARNEQFF	TRBJ2-1	NA	TRBV7-8	TRBD1
TGTGCCAGCAGCTTGTCGTTCTCCGGGCCAGGGAGGGAGACCCAGTACTTC	CASSLSFSGPGRETQYF	TRBJ2-5	NA	TRBV5-5	NA
TGTGCCAGCAGTTCACGGGGCCTAGCGGGGACCGGGGAGCTGTTTTTT	CASSSRGLAGTGELFF	TRBJ2-2	NA	TRBV7-9	TRBD2
TGTGCCAGCAGTGAGACAGGTCTGGGTGGAAACACCATATATTTT	CASSETGLGGNTIYF	TRBJ1-3	NA	TRBV6-1	NA
TGTGCCACCTCCACTAGCGGCCGCACAGATACGCAGTATTTT	CATSTSGRTDTQYF	TRBJ2-3	NA	TRBV6-5	TRBD2
TGTGCCAGCAGCGTAGGTAGCGCGAACACCGGGGAGCTGTTTTTT	CASSVGSANTGELFF	TRBJ2-2	NA	TRBV9	NA
TGTGCCAGCAGCTTAGCTTTCAGGAACACTGAAGCTTTCTTT	CASSLAFRNTEAFF	TRBJ1-1	NA	TRBV11-2	NA
TGTGCCGGAACAGGGGATCCGCCCGGGGAGCTGTTTTTT	CAGTGDPPGELFF	TRBJ2-2	few	TRBV6-1	TRBD1